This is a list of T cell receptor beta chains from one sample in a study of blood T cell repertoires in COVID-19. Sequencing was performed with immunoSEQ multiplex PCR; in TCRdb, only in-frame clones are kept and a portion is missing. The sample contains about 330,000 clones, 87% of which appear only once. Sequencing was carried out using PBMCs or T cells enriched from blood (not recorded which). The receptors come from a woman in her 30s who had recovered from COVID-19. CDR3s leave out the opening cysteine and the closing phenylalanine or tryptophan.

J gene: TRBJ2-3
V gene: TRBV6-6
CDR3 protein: ASSYLDQTGADTQY

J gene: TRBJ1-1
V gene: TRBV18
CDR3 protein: ASSPRAGDTEAF

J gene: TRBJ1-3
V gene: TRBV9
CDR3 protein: ASSVADGGYTIY

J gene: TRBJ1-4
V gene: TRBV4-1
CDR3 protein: ASSQEWPRRDWEKLF

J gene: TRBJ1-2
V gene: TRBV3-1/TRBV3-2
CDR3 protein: ASSQGHYGYT

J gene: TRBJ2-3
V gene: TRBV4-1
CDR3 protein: ASSQDLTGVLGDTQY

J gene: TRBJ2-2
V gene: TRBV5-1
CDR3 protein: ASSLAGGDTGELF

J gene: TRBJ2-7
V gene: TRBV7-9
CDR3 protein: ASGRRQSYEQY

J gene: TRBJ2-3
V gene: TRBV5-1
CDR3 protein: ASSAGDRSTDTQY

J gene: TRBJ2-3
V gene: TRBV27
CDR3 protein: ASSLPGGTQY

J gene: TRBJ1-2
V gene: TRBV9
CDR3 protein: ASSSSDSRGYT

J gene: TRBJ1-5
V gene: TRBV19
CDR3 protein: ASTPRTGPNQPQH

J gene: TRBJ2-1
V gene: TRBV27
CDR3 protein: ASSPLANYNEQF

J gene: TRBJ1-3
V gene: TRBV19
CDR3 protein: ASSPRGSFSGNTIY

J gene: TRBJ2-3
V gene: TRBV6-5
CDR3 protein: ASSPGTNTYTQY

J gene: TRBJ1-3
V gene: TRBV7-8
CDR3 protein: ASSLAPLRGNTIY

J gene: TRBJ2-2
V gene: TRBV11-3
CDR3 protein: ASSHTGELF

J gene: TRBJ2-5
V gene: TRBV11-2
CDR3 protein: ASSPGLAGGGETQY

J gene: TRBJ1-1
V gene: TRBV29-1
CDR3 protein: SVDATGGTEAF

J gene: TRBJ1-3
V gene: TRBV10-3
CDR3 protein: AIRHQGVKGNTIY

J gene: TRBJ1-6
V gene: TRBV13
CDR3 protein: ASSTTGEENSPLH

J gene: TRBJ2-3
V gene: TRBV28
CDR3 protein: ASGRGGGTDTQY

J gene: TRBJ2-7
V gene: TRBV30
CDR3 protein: AWTATGNYEQY

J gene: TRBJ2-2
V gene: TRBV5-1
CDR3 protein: ASNPTGTTGELF

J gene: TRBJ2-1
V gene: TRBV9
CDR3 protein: ASSPTQRGYNEQF

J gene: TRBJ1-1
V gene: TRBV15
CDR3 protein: ATRAGDFDTEAF

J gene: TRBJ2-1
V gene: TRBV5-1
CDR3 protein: ASSLSGGARNEQF

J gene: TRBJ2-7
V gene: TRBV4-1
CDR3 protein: ASSQEVGGTYEQY

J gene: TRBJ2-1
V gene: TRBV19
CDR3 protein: ASSRLVSSYNEQF

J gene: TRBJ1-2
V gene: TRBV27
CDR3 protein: ASSAIVADPQGANYGYT

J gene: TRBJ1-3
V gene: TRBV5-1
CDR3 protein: ASSHDRASYKNAIY

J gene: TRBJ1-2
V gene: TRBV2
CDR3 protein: ASSEAERGNYGYT

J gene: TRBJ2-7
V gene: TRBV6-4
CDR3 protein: ASSPPCDIFYEQY

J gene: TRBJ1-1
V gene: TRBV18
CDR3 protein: ASSPTWGGEYEAF

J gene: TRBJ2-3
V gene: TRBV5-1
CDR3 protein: ASSLAGGGRGFADTQY

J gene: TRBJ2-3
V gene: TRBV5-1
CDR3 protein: ASSPGQGIPDTQY

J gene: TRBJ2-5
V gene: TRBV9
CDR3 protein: ASSERPQGVETQY

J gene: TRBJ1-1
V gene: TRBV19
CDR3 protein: ASSIQRSTEAF

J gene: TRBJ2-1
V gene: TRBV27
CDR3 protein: ASSPGQGSYNEQF

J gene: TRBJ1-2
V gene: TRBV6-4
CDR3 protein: ASSDQTGGASSYT

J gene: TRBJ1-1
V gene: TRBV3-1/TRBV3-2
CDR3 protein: ASSHPPGGTEAF

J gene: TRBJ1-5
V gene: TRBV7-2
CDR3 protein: ASSPRDSPNQPQH